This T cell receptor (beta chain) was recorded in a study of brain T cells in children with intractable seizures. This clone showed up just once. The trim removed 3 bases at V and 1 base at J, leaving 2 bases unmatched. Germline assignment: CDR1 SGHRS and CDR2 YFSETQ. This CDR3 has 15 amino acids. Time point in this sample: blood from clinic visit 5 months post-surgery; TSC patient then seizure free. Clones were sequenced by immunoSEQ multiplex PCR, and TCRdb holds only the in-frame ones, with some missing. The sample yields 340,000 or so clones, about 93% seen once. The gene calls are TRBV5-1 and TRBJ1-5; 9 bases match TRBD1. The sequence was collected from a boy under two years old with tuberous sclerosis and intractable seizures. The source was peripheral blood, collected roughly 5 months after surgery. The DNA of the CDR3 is TGCGCCAGCAGCTCGACAGGGGGGAGCAATCAGCCCCAGCATTTT. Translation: CASSSTGGSNQPQHF.